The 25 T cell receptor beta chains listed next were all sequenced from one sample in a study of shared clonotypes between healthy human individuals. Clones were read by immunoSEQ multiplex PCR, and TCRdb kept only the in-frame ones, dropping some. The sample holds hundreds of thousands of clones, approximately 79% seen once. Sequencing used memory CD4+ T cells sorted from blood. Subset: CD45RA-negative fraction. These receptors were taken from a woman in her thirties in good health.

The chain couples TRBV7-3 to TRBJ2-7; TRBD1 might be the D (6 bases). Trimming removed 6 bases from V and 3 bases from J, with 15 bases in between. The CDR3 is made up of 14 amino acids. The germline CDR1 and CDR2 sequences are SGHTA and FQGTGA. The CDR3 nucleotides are TGTGCCAGCAGACCTCAACCGGACAGCTACGAGCAGTACTTC. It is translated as CASRPQPDSYEQYF.

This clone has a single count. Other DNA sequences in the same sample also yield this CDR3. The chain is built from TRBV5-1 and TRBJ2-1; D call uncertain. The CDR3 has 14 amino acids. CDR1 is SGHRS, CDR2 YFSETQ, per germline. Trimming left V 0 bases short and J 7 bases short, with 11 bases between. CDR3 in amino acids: CASSLVASGNEQFF. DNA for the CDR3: TGCGCCAGCAGCTTGGTTGCGTCTGGTAATGAGCAGTTCTTC.

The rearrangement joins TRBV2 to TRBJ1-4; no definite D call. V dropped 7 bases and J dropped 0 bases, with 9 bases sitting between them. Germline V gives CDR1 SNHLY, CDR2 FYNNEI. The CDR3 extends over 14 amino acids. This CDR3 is CASNRAATNEKLFF. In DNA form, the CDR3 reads TGTGCCAGCAATAGGGCAGCAACTAATGAAAAACTGTTTTTT.

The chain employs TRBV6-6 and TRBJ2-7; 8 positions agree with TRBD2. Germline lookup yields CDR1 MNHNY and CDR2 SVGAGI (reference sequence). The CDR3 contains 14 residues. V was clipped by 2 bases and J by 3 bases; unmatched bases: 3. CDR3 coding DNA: TGTGCCAGCAGTTACACGAGCGGGAGCTACGAGCAGTACTTC. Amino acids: CASSYTSGSYEQYF.

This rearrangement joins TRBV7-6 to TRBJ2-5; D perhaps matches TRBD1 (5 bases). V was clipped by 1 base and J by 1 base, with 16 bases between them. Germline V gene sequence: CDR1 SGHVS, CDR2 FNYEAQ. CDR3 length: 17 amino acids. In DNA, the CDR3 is TGTGCCAGCAGCTTAGGAGGTGGCAGGGTAACCCAAGAGACCCAGTACTTC. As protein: CASSLGGGRVTQETQYF.

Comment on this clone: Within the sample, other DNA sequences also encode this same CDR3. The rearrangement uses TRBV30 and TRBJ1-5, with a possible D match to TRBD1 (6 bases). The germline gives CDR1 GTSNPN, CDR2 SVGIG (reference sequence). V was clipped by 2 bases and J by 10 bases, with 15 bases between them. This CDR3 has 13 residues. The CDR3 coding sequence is TGTGCCTGGAGTACAGGGAATCGCCAACCCCAGCATTTT. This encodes CAWSTGNRQPQHF.

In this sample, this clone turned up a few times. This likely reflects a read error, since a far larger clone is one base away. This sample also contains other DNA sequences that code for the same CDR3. The CDR3 here is CASSSETQYF. The CDR3 DNA reads TGTGCCAGCAGCTCGGAGACCCAGTACTTC. The chain is built from TRBV7-9 and TRBJ2-5; no definite D call. The germline V gene has CDR1 SEHNR and CDR2 FQNEAQ (reference sequence). This CDR3 region has 10 residues. Trimming removed 4 bases from V and 5 bases from J, with 2 bases in between.

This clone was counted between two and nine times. This CDR3 is CASSLDSQAFF. The CDR3 coding sequence is TGCGCCAGCAGCTTGGACAGTCAAGCTTTCTTT. The chain joins TRBV5-1 to TRBJ1-1; D is uncertain. Per the germline V gene, CDR1 is SGHRS and CDR2 is YFSETQ. This CDR3 region has 11 residues. V was pared by 0 bases and J by 9 bases, with 6 bases between.

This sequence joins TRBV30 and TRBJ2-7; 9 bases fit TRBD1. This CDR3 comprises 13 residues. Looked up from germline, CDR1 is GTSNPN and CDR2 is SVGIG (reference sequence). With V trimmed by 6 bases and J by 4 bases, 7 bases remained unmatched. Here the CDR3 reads CACPGQGVYEQYF. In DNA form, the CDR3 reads TGTGCCTGCCCGGGACAGGGAGTTTACGAGCAGTACTTC.

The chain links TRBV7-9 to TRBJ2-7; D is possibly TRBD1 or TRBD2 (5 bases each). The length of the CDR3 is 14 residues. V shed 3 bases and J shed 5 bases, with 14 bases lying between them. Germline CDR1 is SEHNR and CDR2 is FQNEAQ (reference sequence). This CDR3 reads CASSLRDGWDEQYF. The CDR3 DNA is TGTGCCAGCAGCTTGAGGGACGGGTGGGACGAGCAGTACTTC.

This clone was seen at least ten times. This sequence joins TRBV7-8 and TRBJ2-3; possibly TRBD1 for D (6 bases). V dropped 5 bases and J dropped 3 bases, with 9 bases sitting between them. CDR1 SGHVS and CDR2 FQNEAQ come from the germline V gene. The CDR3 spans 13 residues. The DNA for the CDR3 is TGTGCCAGCAGCCCTGGGACAACAGATACGCAGTATTTT. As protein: CASSPGTTDTQYF.

The CDR3 sequence: CASSDSLLAGELFF. In DNA form, the CDR3 reads TGTGCCAGCAGTGATAGCCTATTGGCCGGGGAGCTGTTTTTT. The rearrangement uses TRBV6-1 and TRBJ2-2; D is undetermined. CDR3 length: 14 amino acids. Looked up from germline, CDR1 is MNHNS and CDR2 is SASEGT. The germline V and J ends were trimmed by 3 bases and 6 bases, with 11 bases remaining between them.

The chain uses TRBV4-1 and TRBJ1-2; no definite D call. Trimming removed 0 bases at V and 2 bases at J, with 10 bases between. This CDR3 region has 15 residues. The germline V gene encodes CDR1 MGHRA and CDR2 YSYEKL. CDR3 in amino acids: CASSQDEATNYGYTF. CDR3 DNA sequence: TGCGCCAGCAGCCAAGATGAAGCGACAAACTATGGCTACACCTTC.

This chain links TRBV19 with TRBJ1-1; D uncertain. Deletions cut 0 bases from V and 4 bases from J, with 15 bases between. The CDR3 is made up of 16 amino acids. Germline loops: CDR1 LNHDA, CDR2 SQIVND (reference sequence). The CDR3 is CASSIDKVGSPTEAFF. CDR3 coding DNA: TGTGCCAGTAGTATAGATAAGGTGGGGTCACCCACTGAAGCTTTCTTT.

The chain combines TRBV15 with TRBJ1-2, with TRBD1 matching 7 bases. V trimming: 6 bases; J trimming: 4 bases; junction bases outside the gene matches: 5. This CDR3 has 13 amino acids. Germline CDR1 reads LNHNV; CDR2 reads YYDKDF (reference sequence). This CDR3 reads CATRPGQSYGYTF. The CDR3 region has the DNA TGTGCCACCAGACCGGGACAGAGCTATGGCTACACCTTC.

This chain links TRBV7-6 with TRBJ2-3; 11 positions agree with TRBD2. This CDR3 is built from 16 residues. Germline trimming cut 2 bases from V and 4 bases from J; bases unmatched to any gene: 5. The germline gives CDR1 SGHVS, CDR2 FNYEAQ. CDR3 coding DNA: TGTGCCAGCAGCTTATACACTAGCGGGAGTTCAGATACGCAGTATTTT. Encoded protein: CASSLYTSGSSDTQYF.

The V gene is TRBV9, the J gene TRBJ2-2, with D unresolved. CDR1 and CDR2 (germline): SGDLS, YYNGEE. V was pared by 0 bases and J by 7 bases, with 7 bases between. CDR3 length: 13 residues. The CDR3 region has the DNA TGTGCCAGCAGCGTAGGACGACTCGGGGAGCTGTTTTTT. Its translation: CASSVGRLGELFF.

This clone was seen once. CDR3 loop: CASSRTGSNEKLFF. CDR3 coding DNA: TGTGCCAGCAGCCGGACAGGGTCTAATGAAAAACTGTTTTTT. The V and J genes are TRBV6-5 and TRBJ1-4; 8 bases align to TRBD1. This CDR3 comprises 14 residues. The V and J ends lost 6 bases and 3 bases, in that order; junction bases with no gene match: 3. Germline V gives CDR1 MNHEY, CDR2 SVGAGI.

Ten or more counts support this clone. The CDR3 is CASRYTVGPPETQYF. The CDR3 DNA reads as TGTGCCAGTAGATACACCGTGGGCCCGCCGGAGACCCAGTACTTC. The rearrangement joins TRBV19 to TRBJ2-5, with unresolved D. From germline, CDR1 is LNHDA and CDR2 SQIVND (reference sequence). There are 15 residues in the CDR3. With 6 bases removed from V and 5 bases from J, the gap between germline ends came to 19 bases.

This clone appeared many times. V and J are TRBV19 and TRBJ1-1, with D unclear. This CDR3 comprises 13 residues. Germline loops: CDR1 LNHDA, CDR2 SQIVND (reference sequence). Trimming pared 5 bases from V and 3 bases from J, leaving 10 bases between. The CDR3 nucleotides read TGTGCCAGTAGTCTTAAGAGCGACACTGAAGCTTTCTTT. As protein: CASSLKSDTEAFF.

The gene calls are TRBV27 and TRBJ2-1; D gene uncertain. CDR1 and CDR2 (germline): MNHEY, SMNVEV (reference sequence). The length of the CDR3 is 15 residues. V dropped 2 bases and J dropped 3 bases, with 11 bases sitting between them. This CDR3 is CASSLRLKGYNEQFF. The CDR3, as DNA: TGTGCCAGCAGTTTAAGGCTTAAGGGCTACAATGAGCAGTTCTTC.

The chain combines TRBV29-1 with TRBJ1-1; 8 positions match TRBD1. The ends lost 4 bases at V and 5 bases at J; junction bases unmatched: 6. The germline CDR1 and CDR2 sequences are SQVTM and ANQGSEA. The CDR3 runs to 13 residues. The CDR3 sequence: CSVGYRGRTEAFF. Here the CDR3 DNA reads TGCAGCGTTGGGTACAGGGGGAGGACTGAAGCTTTCTTT. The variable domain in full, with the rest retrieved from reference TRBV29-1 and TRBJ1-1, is SAVISQKPSRDICQRGTSLTIQCQVDSQVTMMFWYRQQPGQSLTLIATANQGSEATYESGFVIDKFPISRPNLTFSTLTVSNMSPEDSSIYLCSVGYRGRTEAFFGQGTRLTVV.

The DNA of the CDR3 is TGTGCCAGCAGCACCACCGGGACTAGCGGGTACGAGCAGTACTTC. Translating it yields CASSTTGTSGYEQYF. This chain uses TRBV6-6 with TRBJ2-7; 12 nucleotides agree with TRBD2. J lost 4 bases, V lost 6 bases, and 7 bases had no gene match. The CDR3 has 15 amino acids. CDR1 is MNHNY, CDR2 SVGAGI, per germline (reference sequence).

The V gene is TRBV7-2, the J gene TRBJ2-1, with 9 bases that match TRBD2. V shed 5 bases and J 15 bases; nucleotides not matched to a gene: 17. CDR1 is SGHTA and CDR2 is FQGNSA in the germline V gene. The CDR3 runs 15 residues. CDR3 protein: CASSLTLAGGPGRFF. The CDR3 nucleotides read TGTGCCAGCAGCCTGACGTTGGCGGGAGGGCCCGGTCGGTTCTTC.

The CDR3, as DNA: TGTGCCAGCAAACAGGGAGACAATGAGCAGTTCTTC. It yields the protein CASKQGDNEQFF. V and J are TRBV27 and TRBJ2-1; D is possibly TRBD1 (6 bases). This CDR3 contains 12 residues. V lost 7 bases to trimming and J lost 5 bases, with 9 bases between them. Germline values: CDR1 MNHEY, CDR2 SMNVEV (reference sequence).